The next 13 T cell receptor beta chains were all read from a single sample in a study of control samples from healthy donors and cancer patients. TCRdb's table, derived via immunoSEQ multiplex PCR, lists solely in-frame clones and lacks some. The data show about 100,000 clones, 82% seen once. Sequencing was performed on blood. These receptors were obtained from a man younger than 30 in good health.

The V and J genes are TRBV7-2 and TRBJ2-3, with TRBD2 matching 7 bases. The trim removed 1 base at V and 4 bases at J, leaving 17 bases unmatched. The CDR3 extends over 19 amino acids. CDR1 is SGHTA, CDR2 FQGNSA, per germline. CDR3 nucleotides: TGTGCCAGCAGCTTAGTTAGGGCGGGGGTGTTTTATTCGTCAGATACGCAGTATTTT. Protein product: CASSLVRAGVFYSSDTQYF.

The chain recombines TRBV9 with TRBJ1-2; unclear D gene. Trimming cost V 5 bases and J 5 bases, with 16 bases left between them. The CDR3 is made up of 14 amino acids. CDR1 and CDR2 (germline): SGDLS, YYNGEE. The CDR3 spells CASRGWVTGYGYTF. In DNA form, the CDR3 reads TGTGCCAGCAGGGGATGGGTCACGGGGTATGGCTACACCTTC.

The chain combines TRBV6-5 with TRBJ1-1, with D uncertain. V was clipped by 6 bases and J by 0 bases, with 14 bases between them. The CDR3 sequence is 15 residues long. Germline lookup yields CDR1 MNHEY and CDR2 SVGAGI. The CDR3 sequence is CASRSQASVNTEAFF. Here the CDR3 DNA reads TGTGCCAGCAGGTCCCAGGCTTCAGTGAACACTGAAGCTTTCTTT.

The CDR3 here is CAIGPQETQYF. The CDR3 region has the DNA TGTGCCATCGGACCCCAAGAGACCCAGTACTTC. V and J are TRBV10-3 and TRBJ2-5, with no clear D. The CDR3 has 11 amino acids. Germline CDR1 is ENHRY and CDR2 is SYGVKD. V shed 8 bases and J shed 1 base, with 5 bases lying between them.

This clone was recorded a few times. The germline gene is not matched at one end of the junction; a read error may be the cause. V is TRBV2 and J is TRBJ1-5, with 8 positions matching TRBD1. Germline V lookup: CDR1 SNHLY, CDR2 FYNNEI. The CDR3 is 15 residues long. CDR3 residues: CASREGQGPRQPQHF. In nucleotides, the CDR3 is TGTGCCAGCAGAGAAGGACAGGGACCGCGTCAGCCCCAGCATTTT.

The table lists this clone with a count of one. The CDR3 DNA reads TGTGCCAGCAGCTTGGCCTCCATGTCGGGCTACACCTTC. Protein: CASSLASMSGYTF. The chain links TRBV5-8 to TRBJ1-2; no definite D call. V was trimmed by 0 bases and J by 8 bases, leaving 11 bases between them. This CDR3 spans 13 amino acids. Germline CDR1 is SGHTS and CDR2 is YDEGEE.

The chain couples TRBV24-1 to TRBJ2-3, with D uncertain. Deletions cut 4 bases from V and 6 bases from J, with 13 bases between. This CDR3 has 14 amino acids. Germline V gene lookup returns CDR1 KGHDR and CDR2 SFDVKD. This CDR3 is CATSDQRHLDTQYF. For the CDR3, the DNA is TGTGCCACCAGTGACCAGAGACATCTCGATACGCAGTATTTT.

The CDR3 bases are TGCAGCGTTTCGTATGTTGGGGCCCTTTCTGGAAACACCATATATTTT. It specifies CSVSYVGALSGNTIYF. This chain connects TRBV29-1 to TRBJ1-3; the D gene is possibly TRBD1 (5 bases). Germline V gives CDR1 SQVTM, CDR2 ANQGSEA. The CDR3 has 16 amino acids. V was clipped by 5 bases and J by 1 base, with 18 bases between them.

The J gene is TRBJ1-2, the V gene TRBV27, with TRBD1 as a possible D gene (6 bases). Trimming took 6 bases from V and 0 from J, leaving 11 bases between them. The germline gives CDR1 MNHEY, CDR2 SMNVEV (reference sequence). This CDR3 region has 14 residues. The CDR3 nucleotides read TGTGCCAGCAGCCAGGGGTCCGCTAACTATGGCTACACCTTC. As protein: CASSQGSANYGYTF.

The chain is built from TRBV14 and TRBJ2-7; no firm D call. The length of the CDR3 is 15 residues. In germline, CDR1 is SGHDN, CDR2 FVKESK. Trimming took 6 bases from V and 7 from J, leaving 22 bases between them. CDR3 in DNA: TGTGCCAGCAGTTTACTTACAACACGGCTGGGGGAGCAGTACTTC. Translated: CASSLLTTRLGEQYF.

The chain recombines TRBV5-1 with TRBJ1-2; D uncertain. CDR3 length equals 17 residues. The ends were cut back, 6 bases at V and 1 base at J, with 22 bases in the middle. Germline V gene lookup returns CDR1 SGHRS and CDR2 YFSETQ. The CDR3 region has the DNA TGCGCCAGCAACCCCGGGGTGGCAGCTGTATATAACTATGGCTACACCTTC. Translated, it gives CASNPGVAAVYNYGYTF.

This chain joins TRBV6-5 and TRBJ2-5, with D unclear. Germline values: CDR1 MNHEY, CDR2 SVGAGI. The CDR3 consists of 13 residues. Trimming took off 6 bases at V and 2 bases at J, with 10 bases between the two ends. CDR3 amino acids: CASSPFEQETQYF. The CDR3, as DNA: TGTGCCAGCAGCCCCTTTGAGCAAGAGACCCAGTACTTC.

This chain links TRBV28 with TRBJ2-7; no clear D. The CDR3 extends over 12 amino acids. Trimming stripped 10 bases from V and 0 bases from J, with 10 bases between. The germline CDR1 and CDR2 sequences are MDHEN and SYDVKM. This CDR3 reads CATQPSSYEQYF. As DNA, the CDR3 is TGTGCCACCCAGCCCAGCTCCTACGAGCAGTACTTC.